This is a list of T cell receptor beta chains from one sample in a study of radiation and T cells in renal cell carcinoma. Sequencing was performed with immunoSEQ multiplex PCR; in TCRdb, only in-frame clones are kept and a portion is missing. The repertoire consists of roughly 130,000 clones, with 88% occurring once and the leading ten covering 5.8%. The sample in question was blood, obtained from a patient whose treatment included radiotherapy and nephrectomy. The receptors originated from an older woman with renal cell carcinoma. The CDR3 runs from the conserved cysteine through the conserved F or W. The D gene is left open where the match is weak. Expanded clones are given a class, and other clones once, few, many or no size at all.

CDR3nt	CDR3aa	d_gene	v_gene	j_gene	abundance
TGTGCCTGGAGTGTTAGCGGCCCCTACGAGCAGTACTTC	CAWSVSGPYEQYF	NA	TRBV30	TRBJ2-7	NA
TGTGCCAGCAGCTTAGGGACTAGCGGTTACGGGGAGCTGTTTTTT	CASSLGTSGYGELFF	TRBD2	TRBV7-8	TRBJ2-2	NA
TGTGCCAGCAGCCCCTCCTACGGAAACACCATATATTTT	CASSPSYGNTIYF	NA	TRBV2	TRBJ1-3	NA
TGTGCCACCTCTGGTCGCCCCCGGGGCACCGGGGAGCTGTTTTTT	CATSGRPRGTGELFF	NA	TRBV6-5	TRBJ2-2	NA
TGTGCCAGCAGCTTGGATCACAGCATGAACACTGAAGCTTTCTTT	CASSLDHSMNTEAFF	NA	TRBV13	TRBJ1-1	NA
TGTGCCAGCTCACAATCCGAAGATCAGCCCCAGCATTTT	CASSQSEDQPQHF	NA	TRBV18	TRBJ1-5	NA
TGTGCCAGCTCCCCGAGGACAGGCGATAATTCACCCCTCCACTTT	CASSPRTGDNSPLHF	TRBD1	TRBV18	TRBJ1-6	NA
TGCAGCGTTGAACCGACAGCCTCTAGCACAGATACGCAGTATTTT	CSVEPTASSTDTQYF	NA	TRBV29-1	TRBJ2-3	NA
TGTGCCACCAGCACAAGGGACAGGGGAATCAACGAGGGTGGCTACACCTTC	CATSTRDRGINEGGYTF	TRBD1	TRBV15	TRBJ1-2	NA
TGTGCCAGCAGCGATCAGGGGAGGGGTAATTCACCCCTCCACTTT	CASSDQGRGNSPLHF	NA	TRBV9	TRBJ1-6	NA
TGCGCCAGCAGCCAAGCTCTAGCCACAGATACGCAGTATTTT	CASSQALATDTQYF	NA	TRBV4-3	TRBJ2-3	NA
TGTGCCTGGATGGCGACAGGGAGCTCCTATAATTCACCCCTCCACTTT	CAWMATGSSYNSPLHF	TRBD1	TRBV30	TRBJ1-6	once
TGTGCCAGCAGTGAAACAGGTTCAGATACGCAGTATTTT	CASSETGSDTQYF	NA	TRBV25-1	TRBJ2-3	once
TGCGCCAGCGACCCCGGCTCTGGGGCCAACGTCCTGACTTTC	CASDPGSGANVLTF	NA	TRBV5-1	TRBJ2-6	NA
TGTGCCAGCAGTAGCGGAGCCTACGAGCAGTACTTC	CASSSGAYEQYF	NA	TRBV6-1	TRBJ2-7	NA
TGTGCCAGCAGCTTGGTAGTGGGCAGCGAATATAATTCACCCCTCCACTTT	CASSLVVGSEYNSPLHF	NA	TRBV5-5	TRBJ1-6	NA
TGTGCCAGCAGCTCGAGAGAATCCTACGAGCAGTACTTC	CASSSRESYEQYF	NA	TRBV5-6	TRBJ2-7	NA
TGTGCCACCAGAGCCGGGACAGGGGGCGCCTATGGCTACACCTTC	CATRAGTGGAYGYTF	TRBD1	TRBV15	TRBJ1-2	NA
TGTGCCAGCAGCCAACCCGGGACAGGGTTCCATGAGCAGTTCTTC	CASSQPGTGFHEQFF	TRBD1	TRBV16	TRBJ2-1	NA
TGTGCCAGCAGTTTGGACAGGTTGATCAACAGTATCTTACATTTT	CASSLDRLINSILHF	TRBD1	TRBV27	TRBJ1-5	NA
TGCAGCGATAGACTAGCGAGCAACCCCAATGAGCAGTTCTTC	CSDRLASNPNEQFF	TRBD2	TRBV29-1	TRBJ2-1	NA
TGTGCCAGCAGCTTAGATCGGAAAACCACTGAAGCTTTCTTT	CASSLDRKTTEAFF	NA	TRBV7-2	TRBJ1-1	NA
TGTGCCAGCAGCTTAGTAACTAGCGGGGGCGTCCTTTACAATGAGCAGTTCTTC	CASSLVTSGGVLYNEQFF	TRBD2	TRBV7-8	TRBJ2-1	NA
TGTGCCAGCAGCTACAGGGCGAATAATTCACCCCTCCACTTT	CASSYRANNSPLHF	NA	TRBV14	TRBJ1-6	few
TGTGCCAGCAGCCGAAGACAGCTTGGGGAGCAGTACTTC	CASSRRQLGEQYF	NA	TRBV11-2	TRBJ2-7	NA
TGTGCCAGTAGCCACAAGACTAGCGGGGGATTCGCCTACGAGCAGTACTTC	CASSHKTSGGFAYEQYF	TRBD2	TRBV19	TRBJ2-7	NA
TGTGCCAGCAGTTCTCAGGGGGGAGGAGAGACCCAGTACTTC	CASSSQGGGETQYF	NA	TRBV28	TRBJ2-5	NA
TGTGCCAGCATTCGGACCGAGACCTTTTACGAGCAGTACTTC	CASIRTETFYEQYF	NA	TRBV6-5	TRBJ2-7	NA
TGTGCCAGCAGCTTAGCGCCCGGAGGGGACACTGAAGCTTTCTTT	CASSLAPGGDTEAFF	NA	TRBV7-6	TRBJ1-1	NA
TGCGCCAGCAGTGAACGGGGCCTTTACGAGCAGTACTTC	CASSERGLYEQYF	NA	TRBV10-2	TRBJ2-7	once
TGTGCCAGCAGCTTAGATCAGGGGATAGGGGGCTACACCTTC	CASSLDQGIGGYTF	NA	TRBV7-2	TRBJ1-2	NA
TGCGCCAGCAGCTCACAGGGGGCGGGCAATTCACCCCTCCACTTT	CASSSQGAGNSPLHF	TRBD1	TRBV5-1	TRBJ1-6	NA
TGTGCCAGCGGGGAACCCAAAAGATTC	CASGEPKRF	NA	TRBV9	TRBJ2-7	NA
TGTGCCAGTAGTATAGGGTACAGGGGAGCGGACGAGCAGTACTTC	CASSIGYRGADEQYF	TRBD1	TRBV19	TRBJ2-7	NA
TGTGCCAGCAGGCGAGCGCCGGGACAGGGAACCTACGAGCAGTACTTC	CASRRAPGQGTYEQYF	TRBD1	TRBV11-2	TRBJ2-7	once
TGTGCCAGCAGCTTAAACCAATACGAGCAGTACTTC	CASSLNQYEQYF	NA	TRBV7-3	TRBJ2-7	NA
TGTGCCAGCAGTGAAGCAATGAGAGGTAATGAGCAGTTCTTC	CASSEAMRGNEQFF	NA	TRBV6-1	TRBJ2-1	NA
TGTGCCAGCAGCTTGGATCCAAAGTCCTACGAGCAGTACTTC	CASSLDPKSYEQYF	NA	TRBV5-4	TRBJ2-7	NA